One sample yielded the 25 T cell receptor beta chains listed below, sequenced in a study of T cell repertoires in cytomegalovirus infection (dated by TCRdb to the late 2010s). Interpreted using the paper, the treatment or condition label stands for: in vitro stimulation with specific CMV peptide epitopes to enrich CMV-specific T cells. For sequencing, an Illumina HiSeq 1500 was employed. Through fastp at Q25 and MiXCR, TCRdb rebuilt clones from the public reads, retaining in-frame beta chains. Identical CDR3 proteins give one entry, which carries the most common genes and DNA. A total of about 830,000 distinct CDR3 sequences appear in this sample, less than 35% of them only once. The ten largest clones add up to around 11% of the sample. No antigen has been assigned to these receptors. The sample here was cultured CD8+ T cells from PBMCs, taken from culture after CMV antigen stimulation. These receptor sequences come from a human donor in good health (CMV status not recorded). Some clones in this sample may be carry-over from other donors' samples.

The genes are TRBV6-6 and TRBJ1-1; 9 bases line up with TRBD1. Germline lookup yields CDR1 MNHNY and CDR2 SVGAGI (reference sequence). J gave up 1 base and V 6 bases, and 3 bases lay outside the gene matches. The length of the CDR3 is 14 residues. DNA for the CDR3: TGTGCCAGCAGGTGGGACAGGGCGAACACTGAAGCTTTCTTT. It specifies CASRWDRANTEAFF.

This clonotype appeared a few times. This chain joins TRBV27 and TRBJ1-2; D is uncertain. V lost 8 bases, J lost 0 bases, and 13 bases lay in between. The CDR3 consists of 14 residues. Germline V gives CDR1 MNHEY, CDR2 SMNVEV (reference sequence). The CDR3 nucleotides read TGTGCCAGCGGTGCTAGCGGGGCTAACTATGGCTACACCTTC. Translating gives CASGASGANYGYTF.

This clonotype has just a few counts. V is TRBV19 and J is TRBJ2-3, with D tentatively TRBD1 (5 bases). The CDR3 sequence is 13 residues long. The V gene's germline CDR1 is LNHDA and CDR2 SQIVND (reference sequence). Trimming pared 7 bases from V and 2 bases from J, leaving 10 bases between. CDR3 coding DNA: TGTGCCAGTACCATGGACAACACAGATACGCAGTATTTT. Encoded protein: CASTMDNTDTQYF. The full variable domain, completed using reference TRBV19 and TRBJ2-3, is DGGITQSPKYLFRKEGQNVTLSCEQNLNHDAMYWYRQDPGQGLRLIYYSQIVNDFQKGDIAEGYSVSREKKESFPLTVTSAQKNPTAFYLCASTMDNTDTQYFGPGTRLTVL.

The rearrangement joins TRBV24-1 to TRBJ1-6; 9 bases agree with TRBD1. The CDR3 is 19 residues long. The germline V gene has CDR1 KGHDR and CDR2 SFDVKD. V shed 1 base, J shed 9 bases, and the junction held 15 bases outside the gene matches. Written as DNA, the CDR3 is TGTGCCACCAGTGATTTCAGGGCAGCGGGACAGGGTGTAAGTTCACCCCTCCACTTT. Residues: CATSDFRAAGQGVSSPLHF.

The chain employs TRBV28 and TRBJ1-2; 7 bases match TRBD1. The CDR3 has 15 residues. Per the germline V gene, CDR1 is MDHEN and CDR2 is SYDVKM. V dropped 1 base and J dropped 4; count of bases not matched to a gene: 6. CDR3 sequence reads: CASSLSGTEVYGYTF. CDR3 sequence (DNA): TGTGCCAGCAGTTTATCCGGGACAGAGGTCTATGGCTACACCTTC.

The chain joins TRBV6-1 to TRBJ2-7, with D possibly matching TRBD2 (7 bases). The length of the CDR3 is 15 residues. Germline loops: CDR1 MNHNS, CDR2 SASEGT. Trimming pared 3 bases from V and 0 bases from J, leaving 12 bases between. This CDR3 is CASSEMAGASYEQYF. DNA for the CDR3: TGTGCCAGCAGTGAGATGGCGGGGGCCTCCTACGAGCAGTACTTC.

The chain links TRBV12-5 to TRBJ2-7; 8 positions match TRBD2. CDR1 and CDR2 from the germline V gene are LGHNT and FRNRAP. The CDR3 length is 13 residues. Trimming removed 6 bases from V and 6 bases from J; junction bases left unmatched: 7. CDR3 amino acids: CASGRGGSGEQYF. CDR3 nucleotide sequence: TGTGCTAGTGGACGGGGGGGTAGCGGCGAGCAGTACTTC.

V usage is TRBV6-1 and J usage is TRBJ2-7; D assignment may be TRBD1 or TRBD2 (6 bases each). Deletions cut 7 bases from V and 2 bases from J, with 18 bases between. Germline CDR1 is MNHNS and CDR2 is SASEGT. The CDR3 is made up of 15 amino acids. The CDR3 bases are TGTGCCAGCACCCTAGGGGGGCAGGGGACCTACGAGCAGTACTTC. It is translated as CASTLGGQGTYEQYF.

This clonotype was counted only a few times. The chain links TRBV6-2 or TRBV6-3 to TRBJ2-1, with 7 bases fitting TRBD2. There are 20 residues in the CDR3. Germline V lookup: CDR1 MNHEY, CDR2 SVGEGT. The trim removed 0 bases at V and 0 bases at J, leaving 14 bases unmatched. CDR3 amino acids: CASSYSIDLRAGNSYNEQFF. Written as DNA, the CDR3 is TGTGCCAGCAGTTACTCGATAGACCTAAGAGCGGGGAACTCCTACAATGAGCAGTTCTTC.

V and J are TRBV7-8 and TRBJ2-7, with 12 bases fitting TRBD1. Unmatched junction bases numbered 7, after V lost 7 bases and J lost 6 bases. Germline V gene data show CDR1 as SGHVS and CDR2 as FQNEAQ. CDR3 length: 14 residues. CDR3 nucleotides: TGTGCCAGCAACATGGGACAGGGGGCGATCGAGCAGTACTTC. It specifies CASNMGQGAIEQYF.

The V and J genes are TRBV13 and TRBJ2-3, with TRBD1 as a possible D gene (5 bases). Deletions cut 7 bases from V and 4 bases from J, with 15 bases between. Germline V lookup: CDR1 PRHDT, CDR2 FYEKMQ (reference sequence). This CDR3 region has 14 residues. CDR3 sequence: CASTYKGQADTQYF. In nucleotides, the CDR3 is TGTGCCAGCACGTACAAGGGGCAGGCAGATACGCAGTATTTT.

This clonotype occurred a few times. The chain employs TRBV2 and TRBJ1-2; no clear D. With 0 bases removed from V and 7 bases from J, the gap between germline ends came to 15 bases. Germline V gene lookup returns CDR1 SNHLY and CDR2 FYNNEI. The length of the CDR3 is 15 residues. The CDR3 here is CASSEARPGMVGYTF. The CDR3 coding sequence is TGTGCCAGCAGTGAAGCGCGCCCGGGAATGGTTGGCTACACCTTC.

The V call is TRBV3-1, the J call TRBJ2-6; perhaps TRBD1 as D (5 bases). With 6 bases removed from V and 1 base from J, the gap between germline ends came to 13 bases. The length of the CDR3 is 16 residues. Germline loops: CDR1 LGHDT, CDR2 YNNKEL (reference sequence). CDR3 sequence: CASRTLQGSGANVLTF. The CDR3 DNA sequence: TGTGCCAGCAGAACACTTCAGGGATCTGGGGCCAACGTCCTGACTTTC.

J is TRBJ2-1 and V is TRBV27; 14 bases agree with TRBD2. From germline, CDR1 is MNHEY and CDR2 SMNVEV (reference sequence). The J segment lost 5 bases and the V segment lost 3 bases, leaving 6 bases of the junction unmatched. The CDR3 spans 17 residues. The CDR3, as DNA: TGTGCCAGCAGTTTGTCCGGGACTAGCGGGGGCGACAATGAGCAGTTCTTC. Its translation is CASSLSGTSGGDNEQFF.

This clonotype was seen only a few times. The chain combines TRBV15 with TRBJ2-2; TRBD1 matches at 8 bases. The CDR3 loop spans 16 amino acids. Germline CDR1 and CDR2: LNHNV and YYDKDF (reference sequence). Germline trimming cut 1 base from V and 7 bases from J; bases unmatched to any gene: 8. The CDR3 sequence is CATSRVLGQGGGELFF. The CDR3 region has the DNA TGTGCCACCAGCAGAGTGTTAGGACAGGGTGGCGGGGAGCTGTTTTTT.

The CDR3 bases are TGTGCCAGCAGCGTAGGGATGGGGGGGGTACAAGAGACCCAGTACTTC. Residues: CASSVGMGGVQETQYF. This sequence joins TRBV9 and TRBJ2-5; TRBD2 agrees at 7 bases. CDR1 is SGDLS and CDR2 is YYNGEE in the germline V gene. V dropped 0 bases and J dropped 2; count of bases not matched to a gene: 7. The CDR3 length is 16 residues.

The chain has TRBV7-8 and TRBJ2-7; 7 nucleotides match TRBD1. Trimming cost V 7 bases and J 4 bases; bases outside gene matches: 7. The CDR3 contains 13 residues. CDR1 SGHVS and CDR2 FQNEAQ come from the germline V gene. The CDR3, as DNA: TGTGCCAGCAACGAGGGGGCAAAGTACGAGCAGTACTTC. Translating it yields CASNEGAKYEQYF.

The chain couples TRBV7-8 to TRBJ2-4; D might be TRBD1 or TRBD2, each matching 5 bases. This CDR3 comprises 19 residues. V lost 2 bases and J 0 bases, leaving 20 bases between the germline ends. CDR1 SGHVS and CDR2 FQNEAQ come from the germline V gene. CDR3 sequence (DNA): TGTGCCAGCAGCTTATCTGGGGGTCGAAATATATTAGCCAAAAACATTCAGTACTTC. This gives the protein CASSLSGGRNILAKNIQYF.

The V call is TRBV20-1, the J call TRBJ1-6; 7 bases match TRBD1. Germline V CDR1 and CDR2: DFQATT, SNEGSKA (reference sequence). The CDR3 totals 15 residues. The V gene end was trimmed by 1 base and the J gene end by 8 bases; junction bases not matched to a gene: 8. The CDR3 bases are TGCAGTGCTAGAGGCTCGGTTGACAGGGATTCACCCCTCCACTTT. This codes for CSARGSVDRDSPLHF.

This clonotype has just a few counts. This chain links TRBV12-3 or TRBV12-4 with TRBJ2-5, with no clear D. Trimming took 5 bases from V and 3 from J, leaving 13 bases between them. The CDR3 extends over 14 amino acids. Here the CDR3 reads CASSQEYSKETQYF. In DNA, the CDR3 is TGTGCCAGCAGTCAAGAGTACAGCAAAGAGACCCAGTACTTC.

The chain links TRBV20-1 to TRBJ2-7, with 7 positions matching TRBD1. The length of the CDR3 is 13 residues. V lost 4 bases and J lost 0; bases outside the gene matches: 3. Germline lookup yields CDR1 DFQATT and CDR2 SNEGSKA (reference sequence). Here the CDR3 reads CSANTGASYEQYF. The CDR3 region has the DNA TGCAGTGCTAACACAGGGGCCTCCTACGAGCAGTACTTC.

This clonotype is a singleton in its sample. V usage is TRBV7-6 and J usage is TRBJ2-5; 8 bases agree with TRBD2. This CDR3 region has 17 residues. The V segment lost 4 bases and the J segment 0 bases; nucleotides outside the gene matches: 10. Germline loops: CDR1 SGHVS, CDR2 FNYEAQ. CDR3 residues: CASSWGLAGGYQETQYF. Written as DNA, the CDR3 is TGTGCCAGCAGCTGGGGTCTGGCGGGGGGCTACCAAGAGACCCAGTACTTC.

This clonotype appeared a single time. The chain employs TRBV6-2 or TRBV6-3 and TRBJ2-2, with D hard to call. V shed 7 bases and J shed 6 bases, with 24 bases lying between them. CDR1 MNHEY and CDR2 SVGEGT come from the germline V gene. The CDR3 spans 17 residues. CDR3 sequence (DNA): TGTGCCAGCACTTGGAGTCTAGGGTCCTACCAAGCCGGGGAGCTGTTTTTT. Its translation: CASTWSLGSYQAGELFF.

This clonotype was counted ten times or more. The V gene is TRBV12-3 or TRBV12-4, the J gene TRBJ2-2, with D possibly TRBD2 on 6 matching bases. Trimming pared 3 bases from V and 3 bases from J, leaving 14 bases between. The CDR3 contains 16 residues. Written as DNA, the CDR3 is TGTGCCAGCAGTTTCTGGGGGGACGTGGACACCGGGGAGCTGTTTTTT. Its protein is CASSFWGDVDTGELFF.

This clonotype was seen only once. The chain combines TRBV7-9 with TRBJ2-5; the D is unclear. Trimming stripped 0 bases from V and 4 bases from J, with 9 bases between. CDR1 and CDR2 from the germline V gene are SEHNR and FQNEAQ (reference sequence). The CDR3 loop spans 14 amino acids. In DNA form, the CDR3 reads TGTGCCAGCAGCTTAGCGCGATTAGGAGAGACCCAGTACTTC. This translates into CASSLARLGETQYF.